The rows below give T cell receptor beta chains drawn from one sample of a study of neurological immune-mediated disorders. TCRdb analysed the 5' RACE reads with MiXCR anew, one entry per CDR3 protein. The sample consists of about 31,000 distinct CDR3 sequences, approximately 12% of them appearing once. The source material was CD4+ T cells from blood. The receptors derive from a female donor with HTLV-1-associated myelopathy (HAM/TSP). CDR3s include the opening cysteine and the closing phenylalanine or tryptophan. A D gene is named only where the DNA matches it firmly.

TRBD2,TRBV7-7,TRBJ2-5,CASSLAGWGETQYF
-,TRBV5-4,TRBJ2-3,CASRYSPGAYGDTQYF
TRBD2,TRBV7-2,TRBJ2-2,CASSLLGLATGELFF
-,TRBV20-1,TRBJ2-7,CSASSGARRGGYNEQYF
-,TRBV2,TRBJ2-2,CASSELASATGELFF
TRBD2,TRBV12-3/TRBV12-4,TRBJ2-7,CASSSTGTSVSEQYF
-,TRBV7-2,TRBJ2-1,CASHPGPQNPNEQFF
TRBD1,TRBV5-4,TRBJ2-4,CASSPSISGQGLNIQYF
-,TRBV20-1,TRBJ1-1,CSAREDGAMNTEAFF
TRBD1,TRBV4-1,TRBJ2-7,CASSQSGTGHNEQYF
-,TRBV20-1,TRBJ1-5,CSARDRSRVGQPQHF
-,TRBV19,TRBJ1-5,CASSPDRSNQPQHF
-,TRBV21-1,TRBJ2-2,CASSSPDRSTGELFF
TRBD1,TRBV5-1,TRBJ1-1,CASSLGTGTMNTEAFF
-,TRBV5-6,TRBJ2-6,CASSLESIAGANVLTF
TRBD2,TRBV12-3/TRBV12-4,TRBJ2-1,CASTIAGVLDNEQFF
-,TRBV20-1,TRBJ2-7,CSASESLGYEQYF
TRBD2,TRBV7-2,TRBJ2-7,CASSLVAGATYEQYF
-,TRBV5-1,TRBJ2-7,CASSSEGYSYEQYF
-,TRBV18,TRBJ1-4,CASSPGTEDEKLFF
-,TRBV15,TRBJ2-7,CATSTSGHLYEQYF
-,TRBV4-2,TRBJ1-1,CASSQRQSNTEAFF
TRBD1,TRBV20-1,TRBJ1-6,CSARRGQGNSPLHF